This passage covers 24 T cell receptor beta chains from one sample sequenced in a study of T cell repertoires in cytomegalovirus infection. TCRdb independently ran MiXCR on the reads; one entry per CDR3 protein. The sample includes hundreds of thousands of distinct CDR3 sequences, 31% of them seen just once. These receptors' targets are unknown. The source was cultured CD8+ T cells from PBMCs, collected from culture after CMV antigen stimulation. The receptors stem from a human donor in good health (CMV status not recorded). Some clones in this sample may be carry-over from other donors' samples.

This clonotype occurred a few times. The chain links TRBV11-3 to TRBJ2-2; D unresolved. Per germline, CDR1 SGHNT and CDR2 YENEEA. With 5 bases removed from V and 1 base from J, the gap between germline ends came to 5 bases. The CDR3 is made up of 13 amino acids. This CDR3 reads CASSALNTGELFF. The CDR3 DNA reads TGTGCCAGCAGCGCCCTGAACACCGGGGAGCTGTTTTTT.

The rearrangement joins TRBV4-2 to TRBJ2-1; the D gene is possibly TRBD2 (6 bases). Trimming stripped 0 bases from V and 8 bases from J, with 8 bases between. The germline V gene has CDR1 LGHNA and CDR2 YNFKEQ. This CDR3 region has 13 residues. In DNA form, the CDR3 reads TGTGCCAGCAGCCAAGACTGGGGGGATGAGCAGTTCTTC. This translates into CASSQDWGDEQFF.

The chain is built from TRBV19 and TRBJ1-2, with D perhaps TRBD1 (5 bases). Germline CDR1 reads LNHDA; CDR2 reads SQIVND (reference sequence). The germline V and J ends were trimmed by 3 bases and 5 bases, with 13 bases remaining between them. The CDR3 spans 14 residues. DNA for the CDR3: TGTGCCAGTAGTATGACCACCAGGGAATATGGCTACACCTTC. This gives the protein CASSMTTREYGYTF.

This chain uses TRBV3-1 with TRBJ2-7, with TRBD1 matching 8 bases. Losses at the gene ends were 4 bases for V and 0 bases for J; bases not matched to a gene: 2. CDR1 LGHDT and CDR2 YNNKEL come from the germline V gene (reference sequence). CDR3 length: 14 amino acids. The CDR3 DNA reads as TGTGCCAGCAGCCGCGGGACAGGCTCCTACGAGCAGTACGTC. Protein product: CASSRGTGSYEQYV.

This clonotype was seen only a few times. The chain recombines TRBV2 with TRBJ1-5; D gene ambiguous. CDR3 length equals 12 residues. Between the trimmed V and J ends, which lost 11 bases and 4 bases, there was a span of 12 bases. Germline loops: CDR1 SNHLY, CDR2 FYNNEI. The CDR3 here is CAVRTENQPQHF. CDR3 nucleotide sequence: TGTGCCGTACGGACGGAAAATCAGCCCCAGCATTTT.

This clonotype was observed a few times. CDR3 loop: CASSQDNRGNEQFF. The CDR3 DNA is TGCGCCAGCAGCCAAGATAATAGAGGCAATGAGCAGTTCTTC. The V and J genes are TRBV4-3 and TRBJ2-1; no reliable D call. Per the germline V gene, CDR1 is LGHNA and CDR2 is YSLEER. The length of the CDR3 is 14 residues. Trimming pared 0 bases from V and 6 bases from J, leaving 9 bases between.

The sample holds many counts of this clonotype. The V and J genes are TRBV7-9 and TRBJ2-3; D is ambiguous. Trimming stripped 5 bases from V and 5 bases from J, with 8 bases between. CDR1 SEHNR and CDR2 FQNEAQ come from the germline V gene (reference sequence). The CDR3 consists of 12 residues. CDR3 residues: CASSPSGDTQYF. The CDR3 DNA reads TGTGCCAGCAGCCCAAGTGGAGATACGCAGTATTTT.

The CDR3 protein is CASSLSETGKTEAFF. The CDR3 DNA is TGTGCCAGCAGTTTATCCGAGACAGGGAAGACTGAAGCTTTCTTT. The chain links TRBV27 to TRBJ1-1, with TRBD1 matching 7 bases. J gave up 5 bases and V 0 bases, and 6 bases lay outside the gene matches. Germline V gene lookup returns CDR1 MNHEY and CDR2 SMNVEV (reference sequence). CDR3 length equals 15 residues.

Comments on this clonotype: One end of the junction is discordant with germline, which a read error may explain. The V and J genes are TRBV19 and TRBJ2-1, with 9 positions matching TRBD1. CDR3 length: 18 amino acids. The germline V gene encodes CDR1 LNHDA and CDR2 SQIVND (reference sequence). The CDR3, as DNA: TGTGCCAGTAGTTTAGAGCTTTGGGGACAGGGTTTACACAATGAGCAGTTCTTC. Translated: CASSLELWGQGLHNEQFF.

The chain recombines TRBV27 with TRBJ1-5; D not resolved. The CDR3 sequence is 14 residues long. Germline V CDR1 and CDR2: MNHEY, SMNVEV (reference sequence). V lost 2 bases, J lost 1 base, and 6 bases lay in between. The CDR3 sequence is CASSLSWSNQPQHF. The CDR3 DNA follows: TGTGCCAGCAGTTTAAGCTGGAGCAATCAGCCCCAGCATTTT.

This chain links TRBV5-3 with TRBJ2-7; D is perhaps TRBD2 (6 bases). TRBV5-3 qualifies as an ORF whose function is uncertain. The CDR3 runs 15 residues. V was shortened by 8 bases and J by 5 bases, with 23 bases between the two germline ends. CDR3 coding DNA: TGTGCCAGCAGCCCGGGCGGTCCGGGGGAGGACGAGCAGTACTTC. As protein: CASSPGGPGEDEQYF.

This clonotype has at least ten counts. The chain carries TRBV3-1 and TRBJ1-2; 7 nucleotides line up with TRBD1. CDR1 and CDR2 (germline): LGHDT, YNNKEL (reference sequence). V lost 1 base to trimming and J lost 6 bases; unmatched junction nucleotides: 11. The CDR3 runs 16 residues. The CDR3 region is CASSQAYRRDSDGYTF. Written as DNA, the CDR3 is TGTGCCAGCAGCCAAGCGTACCGCCGGGACAGCGATGGCTACACCTTC.

This clonotype was picked up a small number of times. The CDR3 is CASSQERSTGTGTYEQYF. The CDR3 DNA is TGTGCCAGCAGCCAAGAAAGATCGACCGGGACAGGGACATACGAGCAGTACTTC. This rearrangement joins TRBV4-2 to TRBJ2-7; TRBD1 aligns across 9 bases. CDR1 and CDR2 (germline): LGHNA, YNFKEQ. The J segment lost 4 bases and the V segment lost 0 bases, leaving 13 bases of the junction unmatched. The CDR3 runs 18 residues.

This chain connects TRBV7-3 to TRBJ2-3; 9 bases map to TRBD2. This CDR3 spans 16 amino acids. J lost 2 bases, V lost 1 base, and 4 bases had no gene match. The germline CDR1 and CDR2 sequences are SGHTA and FQGTGA. The CDR3 loop reads CASSLRASGDTDTQYF. The DNA for the CDR3 is TGTGCCAGCAGCTTAAGGGCTAGCGGGGACACAGATACGCAGTATTTT.

The rearrangement uses TRBV27 and TRBJ1-1; the D is unclear. The V gene lost 1 base and the J gene lost 3 bases, with 9 bases spanning the gap. Germline V gene data show CDR1 as MNHEY and CDR2 as SMNVEV (reference sequence). The CDR3 contains 14 residues. CDR3 sequence: CASSLWGSYTEAFF. The CDR3 coding sequence is TGTGCCAGCAGTTTATGGGGTTCATACACTGAAGCTTTCTTT.

The chain joins TRBV20-1 to TRBJ2-7; 11 nucleotides agree with TRBD2. The germline V gene has CDR1 DFQATT and CDR2 SNEGSKA (reference sequence). V lost 5 bases to trimming and J lost 3 bases; unmatched junction nucleotides: 6. The CDR3 consists of 14 residues. The CDR3 loop is CSAPRLAGSYEQYF. DNA of the CDR3: TGCAGTGCTCCCCGACTAGCGGGGAGCTACGAGCAGTACTTC.

Ten or more counts support this clonotype. CDR3 nucleotide sequence: TGTGCCAGCAGCACCCGGGACAGGGACACCGGGGAGCTGTTTTTT. This encodes CASSTRDRDTGELFF. The chain employs TRBV7-3 and TRBJ2-2; 9 nucleotides match TRBD1. The CDR3 contains 15 residues. In germline, CDR1 is SGHTA, CDR2 FQGTGA. Trimming at V came to 5 bases and at J to 3 bases, leaving 4 bases not matched to a gene.

This clonotype was counted between two and nine times. This rearrangement joins TRBV27 to TRBJ1-1; 7 positions agree with TRBD1. CDR3 length: 13 residues. With 4 bases clipped from V and 8 bases from J, the junction kept 7 bases outside the gene matches. Germline lookup yields CDR1 MNHEY and CDR2 SMNVEV (reference sequence). The CDR3 here is CASSSRDSQEAFF. The CDR3 DNA reads TGTGCCAGCAGTTCGAGGGACAGCCAAGAAGCTTTCTTT.

A few counts support this clonotype. This chain connects TRBV6-1 to TRBJ2-1, with D tentatively TRBD2 (5 bases). Germline CDR1 and CDR2: MNHNS and SASEGT. V lost 4 bases to trimming and J lost 7 bases, with 8 bases between them. The CDR3 is 12 amino acids. DNA of the CDR3: TGTGCCAGCAGTGTTCGGGAAAATGAGCAGTTCTTC. This translates into CASSVRENEQFF.

In its sample, this clonotype was seen a few times. The V gene is TRBV4-1, the J gene TRBJ1-1, with D perhaps matching TRBD1 (5 bases). Trimming stripped 1 base from V and 4 bases from J, with 13 bases between. Germline V gene sequence: CDR1 MGHRA, CDR2 YSYEKL. This CDR3 contains 15 residues. The CDR3 nucleotides read TGCGCCAGCAGCCAAGGGAGGGGTAGCGGCACTGAAGCTTTCTTT. This gives the protein CASSQGRGSGTEAFF.

The chain links TRBV6-1 to TRBJ1-2; 7 bases are a match to TRBD1. From germline, CDR1 is MNHNS and CDR2 SASEGT. The CDR3 loop spans 16 amino acids. V shed 0 bases and J 6 bases; nucleotides not matched to a gene: 10. The CDR3 nucleotides are TGTGCCAGCAGTGAAGCGCTGCCGACAGGGATGAATGGCTACACCTTC. It yields the protein CASSEALPTGMNGYTF.

This clonotype showed up just a few times. The chain recombines TRBV5-1 with TRBJ2-5; 8 bases map to TRBD2. Trimming at V came to 3 bases and at J to 7 bases, leaving 11 bases not matched to a gene. The CDR3 covers 15 residues. In germline, CDR1 is SGHRS, CDR2 YFSETQ. The CDR3 DNA follows: TGCGCCAGCAGCTCCCCCTTTAGCGGGGACGTGACCCAGTACTTC. This gives the protein CASSSPFSGDVTQYF.

This clonotype was detected only a few times. The chain employs TRBV2 and TRBJ1-2; the match to TRBD1 covers 8 bases. The trim removed 10 bases at V and 2 bases at J, leaving 9 bases unmatched. The CDR3 is 14 amino acids. The V gene's germline CDR1 is SNHLY and CDR2 FYNNEI. The CDR3 here is CATMTGVINYGYTF. In DNA, the CDR3 is TGTGCCACGATGACAGGGGTCATCAACTATGGCTACACCTTC. The full variable domain, rest sourced from reference TRBV2 and TRBJ1-2, is EPEVTQTPSHQVTQMGQEVILRCVPISNHLYFYWYRQILGQKVEFLVSFYNNEISEKSEIFDDQFSVERPDGSNFTLKIRSTKLEDSAMYFCATMTGVINYGYTFGSGTRLTVV.

This clonotype was observed at least ten times. The rearrangement links TRBV11-2 to TRBJ2-1; D unresolved. Germline V gene lookup returns CDR1 SGHAT and CDR2 FQNNGV. V dropped 3 bases and J dropped 0 bases, with 15 bases sitting between them. The CDR3 has 17 amino acids. The CDR3 DNA reads TGTGCCAGCAGCTTTTTCCATCCGATGAGCTCCTACAATGAGCAGTTCTTC. This sequence encodes CASSFFHPMSSYNEQFF.